The 11 T cell receptor beta chains in this list originate from one sample, sequenced in a study of T cells after yellow fever vaccination. TCRdb itself ran the 5' RACE reads through MiXCR, one entry per CDR3 protein. The sample contains some 240,000 distinct CDR3 sequences, about 5% of which appear only once. The sample in question was CD4+ T cells sorted from PBMCs, obtained on the day of the yellow fever booster vaccination. These receptors were obtained from a man between 18 and 35 years old who received the YFV17D yellow fever vaccine.

This clonotype was observed at least ten times. The rearrangement links TRBV15 to TRBJ1-6; D remains unclear. The V end was cut by 0 bases, the J end by 0 bases, with 6 bases between. Germline loops: CDR1 LNHNV, CDR2 YYDKDF (reference sequence). The CDR3 totals 16 residues. The CDR3 bases are TGTGCCACCAGCAGAGATGGGAGCTCCTATAATTCACCCCTCCACTTT. Its translation: CATSRDGSSYNSPLHF.

The table lists this clonotype with many counts. The V gene is TRBV10-3, the J gene TRBJ1-5, with no clear D. The V and J ends lost 4 bases and 3 bases respectively, with 10 bases between them. The CDR3 spans 14 residues. Germline CDR1 reads ENHRY; CDR2 reads SYGVKD. The CDR3 region has the DNA TGTGCCATCAGTGGAGCCGGAAACAATCAGCCCCAGCATTTT. Translated, it gives CAISGAGNNQPQHF.

The CDR3 DNA reads TGTGCCAGCAGTTACTCGATTTCGACGGTCCAAGAGACCCAGTACTTC. It encodes CASSYSISTVQETQYF. This sequence joins TRBV6-2 or TRBV6-3 and TRBJ2-5; D not resolved. The V and J ends lost 0 bases and 1 base respectively, with 12 bases between them. This CDR3 contains 16 residues. CDR1 is MNHEY and CDR2 is SVGEGT in the germline V gene.

In its sample, this clonotype was seen many times. The gene calls are TRBV5-5 and TRBJ2-3; 11 bases are a match to TRBD2. V shed 0 bases, J shed 3 bases, and the junction held 6 bases outside the gene matches. CDR3 length: 17 residues. Germline-derived CDR1 and CDR2 are SGHKS and YYEKEE (reference sequence). In DNA, the CDR3 is TGTGCCAGCAGCTTGGATGTCCTAGCGGGGGGTACAGATACGCAGTATTTT. This sequence encodes CASSLDVLAGGTDTQYF.

There are many counts of this clonotype. The V and J genes are TRBV6-5 and TRBJ1-1; D call uncertain. Per germline, CDR1 MNHEY and CDR2 SVGAGI. This CDR3 has 13 residues. Trimming removed 3 bases at V and 4 bases at J, with 9 bases between. The CDR3 protein is CASSYLESTEAFF. The CDR3 DNA reads TGTGCCAGCAGTTATCTTGAGAGCACTGAAGCTTTCTTT.

This clonotype was counted only a few times. The V gene is TRBV29-1, the J gene TRBJ2-3; maybe TRBD2 (9 bases). The CDR3 has 16 residues. Germline V CDR1 and CDR2: SQVTM, ANQGSEA. V lost 3 bases to trimming and J lost 1 base, with 17 bases between them. The CDR3 is CSVDSSGTGRTDTQYF. In nucleotides, the CDR3 is TGCAGCGTTGATTCTAGCGGGACAGGACGCACAGATACGCAGTATTTT.

This chain connects TRBV27 to TRBJ2-6; perhaps TRBD1 as D (6 bases). Trimming shortened V by 5 bases and J by 2 bases, and 13 bases separated the two germline ends. The CDR3 runs to 16 residues. The germline V gene has CDR1 MNHEY and CDR2 SMNVEV (reference sequence). CDR3 in DNA: TGTGCCAGCAGTCGGACCACAGGGACTGGGGCCAACGTCCTGACTTTC. Translating gives CASSRTTGTGANVLTF.

J is TRBJ2-7 and V is TRBV6-2 or TRBV6-3, with 7 positions matching TRBD1. CDR3 length: 14 residues. V dropped 6 bases and J dropped 3; count of bases not matched to a gene: 8. Germline loops: CDR1 MNHEY, CDR2 SVGEGT. CDR3 in amino acids: CASRKQGQNYEQYV. The CDR3 nucleotides read TGTGCCAGCAGGAAACAGGGACAGAACTACGAGCAGTACGTC.

This clonotype appeared a few times. This chain uses TRBV5-1 with TRBJ2-5; TRBD1 aligns across 8 bases. V lost 3 bases and J lost 3; bases outside the gene matches: 4. Germline CDR1 SGHRS, CDR2 YFSETQ. The CDR3 runs 14 residues. CDR3 coding DNA: TGCGCCAGCAGCTGGGGACAGGCTAAAGAGACCCAGTACTTC. It specifies CASSWGQAKETQYF.

DNA for the CDR3: TGCAGTGCTACGAAACAGGGGAGGAGGGAGACCCAGTACTTC. Its translation: CSATKQGRRETQYF. V gene TRBV20-1 combines with J gene TRBJ2-5; D might be TRBD1 (7 bases). V was trimmed by 4 bases and J by 5 bases, leaving 17 bases between them. The CDR3 has 14 amino acids. CDR1 and CDR2 from the germline V gene are DFQATT and SNEGSKA (reference sequence).

This clonotype was detected only a few times. The chain employs TRBV2 and TRBJ2-7; D might be TRBD1 or TRBD2, each matching 5 bases. Trimming cost V 8 bases and J 0 bases, with 14 bases left between them. Per germline, CDR1 SNHLY and CDR2 FYNNEI. This CDR3 comprises 14 residues. The CDR3: CASGPGTGSYEQYF. The CDR3 nucleotides read TGTGCCAGCGGTCCGGGGACCGGCTCCTACGAGCAGTACTTC.